Reported below is one T cell receptor beta chain. The target antigen is unknown. The record originates from a study of cytomegalovirus exposure and HLA in healthy donors. Study results and caveats: In vitro assays verified that a few CMV-associated chains recognized CMV antigens specifically. Some V segments, including TRBV6-2 and TRBV6-3, were excluded as indistinguishable. Later examination showed HLA-associated TCR beta chains had greater clonal expansion than equally common others.

Germline CDR1 is SEHNR and CDR2 is FQNEAQ (reference sequence). V lost 5 bases and J lost 3; bases outside the gene matches: 8. The CDR3 totals 16 residues. Primers included in the PCR were 60 Vbeta and 13 Jbeta primers. Clones were sequenced by immunoSEQ multiplex PCR, and TCRdb holds only the in-frame ones, with some missing. The sample lists some 250,000 clones; about four fifths were seen once. The chain recombines TRBV7-9 with TRBJ2-1, with TRBD2 identical over 9 bases. Sequencing used PBMCs. The TCR comes from a woman aged 40 to 49 in good health and CMV-seropositive. The CDR3 loop reads CASSEGGGVYYNEQFF. The CDR3 nucleotides read TGTGCCAGCAGCGAGGGCGGGGGGGTATACTACAATGAGCAGTTCTTC. Full variable domain (remainder filled in from reference TRBV7-9 and TRBJ2-1): DTGVSQNPRHKITKRGQNVTFRCDPISEHNRLYWYRQTLGQGPEFLTYFQNEAQLEKSRLLSDRFSAERPKGSFSTLEIQRTEQGDSAMYLCASSEGGGVYYNEQFFGPGTRLTVL.